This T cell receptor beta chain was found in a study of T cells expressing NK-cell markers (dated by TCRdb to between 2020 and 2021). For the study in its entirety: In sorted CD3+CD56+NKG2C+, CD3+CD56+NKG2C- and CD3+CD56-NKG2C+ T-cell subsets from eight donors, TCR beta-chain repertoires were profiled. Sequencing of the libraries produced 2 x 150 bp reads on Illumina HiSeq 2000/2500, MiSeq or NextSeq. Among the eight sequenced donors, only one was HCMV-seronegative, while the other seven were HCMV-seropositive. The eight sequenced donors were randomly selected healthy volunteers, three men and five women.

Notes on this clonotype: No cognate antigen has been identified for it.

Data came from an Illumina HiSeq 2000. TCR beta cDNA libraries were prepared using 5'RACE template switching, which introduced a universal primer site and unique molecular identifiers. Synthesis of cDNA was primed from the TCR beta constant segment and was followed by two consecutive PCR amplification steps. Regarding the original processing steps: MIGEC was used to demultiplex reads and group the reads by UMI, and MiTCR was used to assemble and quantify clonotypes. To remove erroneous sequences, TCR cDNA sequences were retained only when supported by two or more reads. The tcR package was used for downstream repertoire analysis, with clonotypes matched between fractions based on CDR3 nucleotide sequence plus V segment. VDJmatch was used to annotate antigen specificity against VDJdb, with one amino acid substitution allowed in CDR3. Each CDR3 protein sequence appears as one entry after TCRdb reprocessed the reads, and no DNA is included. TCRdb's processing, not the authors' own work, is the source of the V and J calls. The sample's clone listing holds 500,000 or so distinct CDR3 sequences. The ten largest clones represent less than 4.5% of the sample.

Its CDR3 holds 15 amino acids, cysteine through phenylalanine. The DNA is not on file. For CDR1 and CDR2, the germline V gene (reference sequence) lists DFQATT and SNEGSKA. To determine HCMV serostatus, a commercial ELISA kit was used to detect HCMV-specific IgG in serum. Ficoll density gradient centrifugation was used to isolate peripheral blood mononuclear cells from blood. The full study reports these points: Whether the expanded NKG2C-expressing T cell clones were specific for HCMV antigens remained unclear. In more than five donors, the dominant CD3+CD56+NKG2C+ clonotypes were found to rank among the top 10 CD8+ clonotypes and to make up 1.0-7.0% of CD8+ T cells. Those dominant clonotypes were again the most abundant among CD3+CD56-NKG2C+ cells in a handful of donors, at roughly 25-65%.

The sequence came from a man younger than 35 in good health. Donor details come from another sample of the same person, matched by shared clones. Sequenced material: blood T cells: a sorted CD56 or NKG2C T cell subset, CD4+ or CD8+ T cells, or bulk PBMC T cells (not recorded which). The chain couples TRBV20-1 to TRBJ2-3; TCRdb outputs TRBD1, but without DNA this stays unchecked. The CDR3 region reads CSAAVGGHGTDTQYF.